What follows is one T cell receptor (beta chain) and its context. Its target is unknown. A single record per CDR3 protein comes from TCRdb applying MiXCR to the reads. The sample has 700,000 to 900,000 distinct CDR3 sequences, 25% to 35% seen once. Per the germline V gene, CDR1 is SGHAT and CDR2 is FQDESV (reference sequence). J was trimmed by 2 bases and V by 5 bases; bases with no gene match: 10. The CDR3 is made up of 16 amino acids. The sample comes from a study of T cell repertoires in cytomegalovirus infection. Study background: Researchers turned to recently identified HLA-C-restricted CMV epitopes as well as well-studied HLA-B-restricted ones. Signatures in public TCR beta sequences pointed to both CMV infection and matching HLA type. Findings of the study overall: Carriers of CMV plus the relevant HLA were identified by cumulative public TCR beta family frequency. CMV-specific TCR beta clonotypes restricted by HLA-C were the ones dominating the ex vivo response.

Sequencing was performed on cultured CD8+ T cells from PBMCs, taken from culture after CMV antigen stimulation. This TCR was recovered from a human donor in good health (CMV status not recorded). Some clones in this sample may be carry-over from other donors' samples. The chain joins TRBV11-1 to TRBJ2-3, with 7 bases identical to TRBD1. CDR3 amino acids: CASSVLQGPYTDTQYF. CDR3 in DNA: TGTGCCAGCAGCGTGTTACAGGGGCCTTACACAGATACGCAGTATTTT.